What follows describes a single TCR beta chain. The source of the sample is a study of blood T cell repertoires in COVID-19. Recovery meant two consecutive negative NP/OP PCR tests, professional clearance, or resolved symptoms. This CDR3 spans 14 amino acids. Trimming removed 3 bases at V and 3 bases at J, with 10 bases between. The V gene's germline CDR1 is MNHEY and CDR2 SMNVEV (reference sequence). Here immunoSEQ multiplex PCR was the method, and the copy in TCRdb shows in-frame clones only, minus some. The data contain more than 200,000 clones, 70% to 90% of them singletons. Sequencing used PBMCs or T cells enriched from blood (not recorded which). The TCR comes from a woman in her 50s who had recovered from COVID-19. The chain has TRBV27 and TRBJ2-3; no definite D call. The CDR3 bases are TGTGCCAGCAGTTTGGTTATGGAGACAGATACGCAGTATTTT. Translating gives CASSLVMETDTQYF.